This TCR beta chain was identified in a study of glioma-infiltrating T cells after dendritic cell vaccination. Germline CDR1 SQVTM, CDR2 ANQGSEA. CDR3 length: 14 residues. V lost 0 bases and J lost 1, with 10 bases in between. The time point here: after dendritic cell vaccination, including at tumor progression/relapse. TCRdb keeps only in-frame clones here, not all; method: immunoSEQ multiplex PCR. The sample shows approximately 85,000 clones, around 85% of them seen only once. Sample: blood, taken after dendritic cell vaccination. This sequence was found in a human donor with glioblastoma. The V gene is TRBV29-1, the J gene TRBJ2-7, with D possibly TRBD2 on 6 matching bases. CDR3 DNA: TGCAGCGTTGAAGATACCGGGAGTTCCTACGAGCAGTACTTC. Its protein is CSVEDTGSSYEQYF.